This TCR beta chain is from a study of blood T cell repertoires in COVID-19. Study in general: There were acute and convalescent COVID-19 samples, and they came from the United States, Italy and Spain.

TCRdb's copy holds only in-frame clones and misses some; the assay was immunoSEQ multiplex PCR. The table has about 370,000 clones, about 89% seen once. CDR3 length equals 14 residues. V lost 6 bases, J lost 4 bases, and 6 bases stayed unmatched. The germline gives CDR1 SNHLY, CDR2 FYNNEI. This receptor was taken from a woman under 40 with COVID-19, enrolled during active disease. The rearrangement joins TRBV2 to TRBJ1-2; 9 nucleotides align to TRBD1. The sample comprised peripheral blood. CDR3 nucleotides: TGTGCCAGCAGGGGATCGACAGGGGGCTATGGCTACACCTTC. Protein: CASRGSTGGYGYTF.